The 19 T cell receptor beta chains listed next were all sequenced from one sample in a study of identical twins. From the 5' RACE reads, TCRdb called clonotypes with MiXCR, one entry per CDR3 protein. The data contain roughly 230,000 distinct CDR3 sequences, about 8.5% of them singletons. This same sample was also part of a study on yellow fever vaccine responses in identical twins.

The sequenced material came from CD8+ T cells sorted from blood. All receptors derive from a woman between 18 and 29 years old in good health.

There are a few counts of this clonotype. V gene TRBV9 combines with J gene TRBJ1-6, with TRBD1 identical over 9 bases. This CDR3 region has 15 residues. The germline CDR1 and CDR2 sequences are SGDLS and YYNGEE. V dropped 4 bases and J dropped 9; count of bases not matched to a gene: 8. The CDR3 region is CASSPTGGNSSPLHF. CDR3 sequence (DNA): TGTGCCAGCAGCCCGACAGGGGGAAATTCTTCACCCCTCCACTTT.

In its sample, this clonotype was seen a few times. The chain recombines TRBV20-1 with TRBJ2-7; unclear D gene. CDR3 length: 13 residues. V shed 5 bases and J shed 2 bases, with 13 bases lying between them. Germline CDR1 reads DFQATT; CDR2 reads SNEGSKA (reference sequence). The CDR3 loop is CSAPLDSAYEQYF. CDR3 DNA: TGCAGTGCTCCCCTCGACTCGGCCTACGAGCAGTACTTC.

V and J are TRBV6-1 and TRBJ1-1, with TRBD1 identical over 8 bases. The CDR3 is made up of 14 amino acids. The V gene's germline CDR1 is MNHNS and CDR2 SASEGT. Trimming removed 7 bases from V and 4 bases from J; junction bases left unmatched: 8. CDR3 coding DNA: TGTGCCAGCACCTTACAGGGGGGAAGCACTGAAGCTTTCTTT. This codes for CASTLQGGSTEAFF.

This clonotype was seen at least ten times. CDR3 loop: CASSTIGEGYNEQFF. The CDR3 DNA is TGTGCCAGCAGCACAATCGGGGAGGGCTACAATGAGCAGTTCTTC. The V call is TRBV7-9, the J call TRBJ2-1, with 7 bases that match TRBD2. Germline V gene lookup returns CDR1 SEHNR and CDR2 FQNEAQ (reference sequence). The CDR3 is 15 amino acids. J was trimmed by 3 bases and V by 5 bases; bases with no gene match: 7. Full variable domain (remainder filled in from reference TRBV7-9 and TRBJ2-1): DTGVSQNPRHKITKRGQNVTFRCDPISEHNRLYWYRQTLGQGPEFLTYFQNEAQLEKSRLLSDRFSAERPKGSFSTLEIQRTEQGDSAMYLCASSTIGEGYNEQFFGPGTRLTVL.

This clonotype was picked up many times. CDR3 nucleotides: TGTGCCAGCAGTTTCAGTGTATCCGATTTGGACACTGAAGCTTTCTTT. This translates into CASSFSVSDLDTEAFF. The J gene is TRBJ1-1, the V gene TRBV12-3 or TRBV12-4, with unresolved D. The CDR3 loop spans 16 amino acids. The V gene lost 3 bases and the J gene lost 3 bases, with 17 bases spanning the gap.

This clonotype has at least ten counts. The chain employs TRBV28 and TRBJ2-7; 8 nucleotides agree with TRBD1. This CDR3 is 12 amino acids long. Germline trimming cut 8 bases from V and 5 bases from J; bases unmatched to any gene: 5. CDR1 is MDHEN, CDR2 SYDVKM, per germline. The CDR3 bases are TGTGCCAGCGGACAGGGTCGGAACGAGCAGTACTTC. This encodes CASGQGRNEQYF.

This clonotype was counted a single time. V and J are TRBV29-1 and TRBJ2-7; TRBD1 matches 10 bases. J gave up 0 bases and V 5 bases, and 13 bases lay outside the gene matches. The CDR3 is 17 amino acids. Germline CDR1 is SQVTM and CDR2 is ANQGSEA. In nucleotides, the CDR3 is TGCAGCGTTCCCCACACCCTGGACAGGGGGAGCTCCTACGAGCAGTACTTC. This gives the protein CSVPHTLDRGSSYEQYF.

The sample holds a few counts of this clonotype. This rearrangement joins TRBV29-1 to TRBJ1-2; D is possibly TRBD1 (6 bases). Looked up from germline, CDR1 is SQVTM and CDR2 is ANQGSEA. The length of the CDR3 is 17 residues. Between the trimmed V and J ends, which lost 3 bases and 5 bases, there was a span of 25 bases. The DNA of the CDR3 is TGCAGCGTTGAGGAACGGACACAGGGACCAGGTCAATATGGCTACACCTTC. Residues: CSVEERTQGPGQYGYTF.

V and J are TRBV29-1 and TRBJ2-7; maybe TRBD2 (6 bases). With 7 bases removed from V and 3 bases from J, the gap between germline ends came to 16 bases. This CDR3 contains 13 residues. The germline V gene has CDR1 SQVTM and CDR2 ANQGSEA. The CDR3 nucleotides read TGCAGCGGCGTTTCGGGAGAGGGCTACGAGCAGTACTTC. Its translation: CSGVSGEGYEQYF.

In regard to this clonotype: This could be a read error, since a much larger clone is one nucleotide away. The chain carries TRBV29-1 and TRBJ2-1; TRBD2 agrees at 12 bases. In germline, CDR1 is SQVTM, CDR2 ANQGSEA. The CDR3 is 16 residues long. CDR3 sequence reads: CSVEALAGGNYNEQVF. Here the CDR3 DNA reads TGCAGCGTTGAAGCCCTAGCGGGGGGGAATTACAATGAGCAGGTCTTC.

This clonotype was picked up many times. This chain links TRBV6-5 with TRBJ2-1; 7 bases line up with TRBD1. Germline CDR1 MNHEY, CDR2 SVGAGI. The CDR3 has 15 amino acids. The V segment lost 2 bases and the J segment 3 bases; nucleotides outside the gene matches: 4. CDR3: CASSYGRDSYNEQFF. CDR3 in DNA: TGTGCCAGCAGTTACGGCCGGGACAGCTACAATGAGCAGTTCTTC.

This clonotype was seen ten or more times. This sequence joins TRBV12-3 or TRBV12-4 and TRBJ2-5; TRBD2 is a possible D gene (5 bases). The CDR3 is 14 residues long. Trimming cost V 3 bases and J 5 bases, with 13 bases left between them. The CDR3 DNA is TGTGCCAGCAGTTTGGCGGGCGGCGGGGAGACCCAGTACTTC. Protein sequence: CASSLAGGGETQYF.

This clonotype was observed many times. The J gene is TRBJ2-7, the V gene TRBV29-1; D possibly corresponds to TRBD1 (6 bases). CDR3 length equals 10 residues. The V end lost 7 bases, the J end lost 8 bases, and 12 bases lay between the germline ends. Germline V gives CDR1 SQVTM, CDR2 ANQGSEA. Here the CDR3 DNA reads TGCAGCGCCTCGGACAGAAAGCAGTACTTC. It translates to CSASDRKQYF.

The sample holds a few counts of this clonotype. J is TRBJ2-1 and V is TRBV11-2; TRBD1 matches at 9 bases. CDR3 length equals 14 residues. Germline V gene sequence: CDR1 SGHAT, CDR2 FQNNGV. Losses at the gene ends were 4 bases for V and 5 bases for J; bases not matched to a gene: 3. The CDR3 nucleotides are TGTGCCAGCAGCTGGACAGGGGAGGACAATGAGCAGTTCTTC. This codes for CASSWTGEDNEQFF. The full variable domain, completed using reference TRBV11-2 and TRBJ2-1, is EAGVAQSPRYKIIEKRQSVAFWCNPISGHATLYWYQQILGQGPKLLIQFQNNGVVDDSQLPKDRFSAERLKGVDSTLKIQPAKLEDSAVYLCASSWTGEDNEQFFGPGTRLTVL.

This clonotype was seen repeatedly, ten times or more. The chain is built from TRBV6-1 and TRBJ1-1; TRBD1 aligns across 8 bases. CDR3 size: 16 residues. V shed 6 bases, J shed 1 base, and the junction held 10 bases outside the gene matches. CDR1 and CDR2 from the germline V gene are MNHNS and SASEGT. The CDR3 DNA sequence: TGTGCCAGCAGCATGCCGGGACAGGAAGAGAACACTGAAGCTTTCTTT. It translates to CASSMPGQEENTEAFF.

This clonotype was observed a few times. This chain joins TRBV27 and TRBJ2-7, with TRBD2 matching over 9 bases. The CDR3 contains 15 residues. Per the germline V gene, CDR1 is MNHEY and CDR2 is SMNVEV (reference sequence). V lost 2 bases and J lost 3; bases outside the gene matches: 5. The CDR3 DNA reads TGTGCCAGCAGTTTACGACTAGCGGAGCACTACGAGCAGTACTTC. Protein sequence: CASSLRLAEHYEQYF.

A few counts support this clonotype. The V call is TRBV7-9, the J call TRBJ2-1; D may correspond to TRBD1 or TRBD2 (6 bases each). CDR1 and CDR2 (germline): SEHNR, FQNEAQ (reference sequence). V lost 1 base and J lost 7, with 14 bases in between. The CDR3 contains 15 residues. The CDR3 DNA reads as TGTGCCAGCAGCTTAGTTCGGGGGCGCTGGAATGAGCAGTTCTTC. It codes for CASSLVRGRWNEQFF.

There are a few counts of this clonotype. The chain uses TRBV3-1 and TRBJ2-1; D possibly corresponds to TRBD1 (6 bases). The CDR3 consists of 16 residues. V was shortened by 3 bases and J by 4 bases, with 16 bases between the two germline ends. From germline, CDR1 is LGHDT and CDR2 YNNKEL (reference sequence). CDR3 bases: TGTGCCAGCAGCCACACCTTGGGGGCCATATACAATGAGCAGTTCTTC. It yields the protein CASSHTLGAIYNEQFF.

The chain has TRBV20-1 and TRBJ2-7; 10 nucleotides match TRBD2. The V gene end was trimmed by 5 bases and the J gene end by 4 bases; junction bases not matched to a gene: 8. The CDR3 consists of 14 residues. Germline V gives CDR1 DFQATT, CDR2 SNEGSKA (reference sequence). The CDR3 DNA reads as TGCAGTGCTGGTCAAACTAGCGGGGTTTACGAGCAGTACTTC. Translating it yields CSAGQTSGVYEQYF.